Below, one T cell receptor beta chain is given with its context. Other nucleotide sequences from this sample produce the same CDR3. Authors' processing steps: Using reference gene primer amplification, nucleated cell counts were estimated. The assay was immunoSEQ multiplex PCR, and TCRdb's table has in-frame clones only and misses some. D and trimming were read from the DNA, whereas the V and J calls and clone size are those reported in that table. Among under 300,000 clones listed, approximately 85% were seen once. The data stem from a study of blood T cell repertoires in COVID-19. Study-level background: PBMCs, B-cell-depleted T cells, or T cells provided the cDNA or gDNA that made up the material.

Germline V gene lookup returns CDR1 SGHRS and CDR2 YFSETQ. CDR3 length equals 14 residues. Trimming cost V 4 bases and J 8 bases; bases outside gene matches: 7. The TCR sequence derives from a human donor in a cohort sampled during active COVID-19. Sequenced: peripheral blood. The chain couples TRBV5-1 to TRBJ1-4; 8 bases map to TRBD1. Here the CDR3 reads CASSAGTGGEKLFF. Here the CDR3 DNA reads TGCGCCAGCAGCGCCGGGACAGGTGGCGAAAAACTGTTTTTT.